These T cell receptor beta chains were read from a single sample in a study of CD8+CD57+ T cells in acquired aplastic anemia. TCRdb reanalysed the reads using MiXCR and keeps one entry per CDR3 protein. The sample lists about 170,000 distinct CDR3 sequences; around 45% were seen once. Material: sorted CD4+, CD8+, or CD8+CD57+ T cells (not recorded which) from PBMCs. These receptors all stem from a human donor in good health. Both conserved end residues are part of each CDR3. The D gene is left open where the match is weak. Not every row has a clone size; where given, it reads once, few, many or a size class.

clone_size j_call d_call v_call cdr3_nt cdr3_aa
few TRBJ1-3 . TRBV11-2 TGTGCCAGCAGCCCCGGACTGAACTCTGGAAACACCATATATTTT CASSPGLNSGNTIYF
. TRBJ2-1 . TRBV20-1 TGCAGTGCCTCCCCGCCAAGACTAGTTCGCAATGAGCAGTTCTTC CSASPPRLVRNEQFF
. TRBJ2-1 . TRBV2 TGTGCCAGCAGTGTATGGTCAGGACCCGATGAGCAGTTCTTC CASSVWSGPDEQFF
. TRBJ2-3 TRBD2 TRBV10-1 TGCGCCAGCAGTGGGTTGACTAGCGGGAAGATAGATACGCAGTATTTT CASSGLTSGKIDTQYF
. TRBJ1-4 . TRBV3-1 TGTGCCAGCAGCCCGCAACGGCCGGGTGAAAAACTGTTTTTT CASSPQRPGEKLFF
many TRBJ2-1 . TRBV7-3 TGTGCCAGCAGCTTAAGTCCAGGTGTCAATGAGCAGTTCTTC CASSLSPGVNEQFF
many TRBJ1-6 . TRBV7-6 TGTGCCAGCAGCTTGGACAGAAATTCACCCCTCCACTTT CASSLDRNSPLHF
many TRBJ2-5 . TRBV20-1 TGCAGTGCTAGAGATTTCGTCGGAGAGACCCAATACTTC CSARDFVGETQYF
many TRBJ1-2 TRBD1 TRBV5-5 TGTGCCAGCAGCTTCGCGGGACAGGGCCATAATGGCTACACCTTC CASSFAGQGHNGYTF
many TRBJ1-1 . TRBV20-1 TGCAGCACCTCGGGACACCGGAACACTAAAGCTTTCTTT CSTSGHRNTKAFF
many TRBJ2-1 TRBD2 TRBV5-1 TGCGCCAGCAGCTTGGAGGCTAGCGGGGGAAATGAGCAGTTCTTC CASSLEASGGNEQFF
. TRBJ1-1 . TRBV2 TGTGCCAGCAGGACTTCTGAGAACACTGAAGCTTCCTTT CASRTSENTEASF
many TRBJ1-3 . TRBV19 TGTGCCAGTAGTGTACAGGGTCCTGGAAACACCATATATTTT CASSVQGPGNTIYF
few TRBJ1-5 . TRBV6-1 TGTGCCAGCAGCGCGGACACTTTCGGGAATCAGCCCCAGCATTTT CASSADTFGNQPQHF
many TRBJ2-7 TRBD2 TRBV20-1 TGCAGTGCTAGCCCTACTAGCGGCATCTACGAGCAGTACTTC CSASPTSGIYEQYF
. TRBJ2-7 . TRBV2 TGTGCCAGCAGTGGCCCGGCCAGGGAGAGCGAGCAGTACTTC CASSGPARESEQYF
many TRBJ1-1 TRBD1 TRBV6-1 TGTGCCAGCAGTGACAGGGGGCGGAGTGAAGCTTTCTTT CASSDRGRSEAFF
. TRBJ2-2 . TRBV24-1 TGTGCCACCAGTGATCCTAACTACGGGACAAGTAACACCGGGGAGCTGTTTTTT CATSDPNYGTSNTGELFF
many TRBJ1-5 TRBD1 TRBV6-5 TGTGCCAGCAGTTACTCGGGACAGAGCAATCAGCCCCAGCATTTT CASSYSGQSNQPQHF
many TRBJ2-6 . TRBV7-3 TGTGCCAGCAGCTTAGTGGCTAACTCTGGGGCCAACGTCCTGACTTTC CASSLVANSGANVLTF
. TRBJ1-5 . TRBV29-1 TGCAGCGTTGAAGAACAGAGCAATCAGCCCCAGCATTTT CSVEEQSNQPQHF
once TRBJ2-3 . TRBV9 TGTGCCAGCAGCGTAGATTTTAACACAGATACGCAGTATTTT CASSVDFNTDTQYF
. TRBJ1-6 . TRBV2 TGTGCCACCAGCGCCGGGGGAAATTCACCCCTCCACTTT CATSAGGNSPLHF
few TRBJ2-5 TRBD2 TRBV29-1 TGCAGCGTGGAGGGGACTAGCGGGAGCATGGGGGAGACCCAGTACTTC CSVEGTSGSMGETQYF
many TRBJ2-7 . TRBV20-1 TGCAGTGCTAGAGATTTGAGAGGATACGAGCAGTACTTC CSARDLRGYEQYF
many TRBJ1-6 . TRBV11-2 TGTGCCACCAGGGGAGCCAAGAATTCACCCCTCCACTTT CATRGAKNSPLHF
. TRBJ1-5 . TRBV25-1 TGTGCCAGCCACTACACGGGACGGATGATTAAGGGCAATCAGCCCCAGCATTTT CASHYTGRMIKGNQPQHF
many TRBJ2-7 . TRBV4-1 TGCGCCAGCAGAGACGCCTACGAGCAGTACTTC CASRDAYEQYF
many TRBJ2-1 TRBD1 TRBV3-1 TGTGCCAGCAGCCAAGATGCGACAGGGCTAGATGAGCAGTTCTTC CASSQDATGLDEQFF
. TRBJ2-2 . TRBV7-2 TGTGCCAGCTGCGAGCTCACACACACCGGGGAGCTGTTTTTT CASCELTHTGELFF
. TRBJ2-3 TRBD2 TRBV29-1 TGCAGCGTTGGTGGCGGGAGCATCACAGATACGCAGTATTTT CSVGGGSITDTQYF
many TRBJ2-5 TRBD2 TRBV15 TGTGCCACCAGCAGAGATCTCGCTAGACTAGCGGGAGTCCAAGAGACCCAGTACTTC CATSRDLARLAGVQETQYF
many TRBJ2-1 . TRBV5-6 TGTGCCAGCAGCTTCAGTCCGGTAGCGAGGTGGGACAATGAGCAGTTCTTC CASSFSPVARWDNEQFF
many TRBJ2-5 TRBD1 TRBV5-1 TGCGCCAGCAGCTCCCCGGGGACAGGGGAAGAGACCCAGTACTTC CASSSPGTGEETQYF
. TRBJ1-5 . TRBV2 TGTGCCAGCAGTGTACAGTTCCGCGGTCAGCCCCAGCACTTT CASSVQFRGQPQHF
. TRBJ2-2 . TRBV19 TGTGCCAGTAGTAATCTGGGCACCGGGGAGCTGTTTTTT CASSNLGTGELFF
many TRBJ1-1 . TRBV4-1 TGCGCCAGCAGCCAACCCATACAGAGCCGCACTGAAGCTTTCTTT CASSQPIQSRTEAFF
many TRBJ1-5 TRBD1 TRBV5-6 TGTGCCAGCAGCCGGACAGGGGGCTTCAATCAGCCCCAGCATTTT CASSRTGGFNQPQHF
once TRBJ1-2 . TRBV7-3 TGTGCCAGCAGCTTATCTAAGAACTATGGCTACACCTTC CASSLSKNYGYTF
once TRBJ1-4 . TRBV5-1 TGCGCCAGCAGCCGGGGCGACGGGAGTGAAAAACTGTTTTTT CASSRGDGSEKLFF
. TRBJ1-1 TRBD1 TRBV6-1 TGTGCCAGCAGTGAAGATGCCAGGGGGCTCTTTAAGAACACTGAAGCTTTCTTT CASSEDARGLFKNTEAFF
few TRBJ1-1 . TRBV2 TGTGCCAGCAGTGCTAGCTCGAACACTGAAGCTTTCTTT CASSASSNTEAFF
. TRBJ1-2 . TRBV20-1 TGCAGTGCTAGAGATTGGGGGGACTATGGCTACACCTTC CSARDWGDYGYTF
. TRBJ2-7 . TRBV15 TGTGCCACCAGCAGACCTAAACAGGAATATCCCTACGAGCAGTACTTC CATSRPKQEYPYEQYF
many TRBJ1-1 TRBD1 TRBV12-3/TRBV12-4 TGTGCCAGCAGTTGGGACAGTTACACTGAAGCTTTCTTT CASSWDSYTEAFF